Listed below are T cell receptor beta chains from one sample, sequenced in a study of CD8 T cells in ankylosing spondylitis. MiXCR, run by TCRdb on the 5' RACE reads, gives a single entry per CDR3 protein. The sample carries 150,000 to 200,000 distinct CDR3 sequences, 11% recorded once. Material: blood, either unsorted or a sorted T cell fraction (not recorded which). The receptors were gathered from a male donor with ankylosing spondylitis or in good health (not recorded which). Each CDR3 is given with its conserved first and last residue. Fields, in order: D gene, clone size, V gene, J gene, CDR3 protein, CDR3 DNA. A D gene is named only where the DNA matches it firmly. A row's size may be missing; if present it is once, few, many or a size class.

TRBD2	many	TRBV5-1	TRBJ2-3	CASSTSADTQYF	TGCGCCAGCAGCACTAGCGCAGATACGCAGTATTTT
NA	many	TRBV9	TRBJ2-3	CASSFSLQGSGRGRTDTQYF	TGTGCCAGCAGCTTCAGCCTACAGGGGTCCGGGCGGGGGCGCACAGATACGCAGTATTTT
NA	many	TRBV28	TRBJ1-1	CASSPPTVGPNTEAFF	TGTGCCAGCAGTCCACCGACGGTGGGACCGAACACTGAAGCTTTCTTT
NA	many	TRBV12-3/TRBV12-4	TRBJ2-7	CASSFQGGVSYEQYF	TGTGCCAGCAGTTTCCAAGGGGGAGTAAGCTACGAGCAGTACTTC
TRBD2	many	TRBV5-1	TRBJ2-1	CASSFSLAGESEQFF	TGCGCCAGCAGCTTCTCACTAGCGGGAGAGTCTGAGCAGTTCTTC
NA	many	TRBV5-5	TRBJ1-4	CASSLAPQPSNEKLFF	TGTGCCAGCAGCTTGGCCCCCCAGCCCTCTAATGAAAAACTGTTTTTT
NA	many	TRBV12-3/TRBV12-4	TRBJ1-5	CASSRVASGQPQHF	TGTGCCAGCAGTCGAGTCGCATCCGGTCAGCCCCAGCATTTT
NA	NA	TRBV5-6	TRBJ1-1	CASILGGASMNTEAFF	TGTGCCAGCATCCTCGGGGGGGCGTCAATGAACACTGAAGCTTTCTTT
TRBD1	many	TRBV4-1	TRBJ1-1	CASSQVFADRGVDTEAFF	TGCGCCAGCAGCCAAGTGTTTGCGGACAGGGGAGTAGACACTGAAGCTTTCTTT
NA	NA	TRBV7-2	TRBJ2-2	CASSRQLVSGELFF	TGTGCCAGCAGCCGTCAACTAGTTTCCGGGGAGCTGTTTTTT
TRBD2	NA	TRBV6-5	TRBJ2-4	CASSYTPGTSGRTVAKNIQYF	TGTGCCAGCAGTTACACACCCGGGACTAGCGGGAGGACGGTGGCCAAAAACATTCAGTACTTC
TRBD1	many	TRBV5-5	TRBJ1-3	CASSRQTGEGNTIYF	TGTGCCAGCAGCAGACAGACAGGGGAAGGAAACACCATATATTTT
NA	many	TRBV5-5	TRBJ2-7	CASSLTRSHEQYF	TGTGCCAGCAGCTTGACTAGGAGCCACGAGCAGTACTTC
NA	many	TRBV5-1	TRBJ2-2	CASSWRLVTDGELFF	TGCGCCAGCAGCTGGAGACTCGTTACGGACGGGGAGCTGTTTTTT
NA	NA	TRBV3-1	TRBJ2-2	CASRLGSDGELFF	TGTGCCAGCAGGCTGGGGAGTGACGGGGAGCTGTTTTTT
TRBD2	many	TRBV25-1	TRBJ2-3	CASSPRGRGGQSTQYF	TGTGCCAGCAGTCCCCGCGGGCGGGGGGGGCAAAGTACGCAGTATTTT
TRBD1	many	TRBV6-2/TRBV6-3	TRBJ1-5	CASSIGQVVGEPQHF	TGTGCCAGCAGTATCGGACAGGTCGTCGGGGAGCCCCAGCATTTT
NA	many	TRBV28	TRBJ2-5	CAIRDSQETQYF	TGTGCCATCCGGGACTCTCAAGAGACCCAGTACTTC
TRBD2	many	TRBV5-1	TRBJ2-2	CASSLAALAGGTGELFF	TGCGCCAGCAGCTTGGCCGCCCTAGCGGGGGGCACCGGGGAGCTGTTTTTT
TRBD1	many	TRBV27	TRBJ2-5	CASSLRQGFVGETQYF	TGTGCCAGCAGTTTACGACAGGGTTTTGTAGGGGAGACCCAGTACTTC
NA	NA	TRBV27	TRBJ2-7	CASSLFQQSGEQYF	TGTGCCAGCAGTTTATTCCAACAGTCAGGGGAGCAGTACTTC
NA	many	TRBV12-3/TRBV12-4	TRBJ2-2	CASSLTGQGGELFF	TGTGCCAGCAGTTTAACAGGGCAAGGCGGGGAGCTGTTTTTT
NA	many	TRBV27	TRBJ2-5	CASSLNRRGRQETQYF	TGTGCCAGCAGTTTGAATCGCAGGGGCCGGCAAGAGACCCAGTACTTC
NA	many	TRBV3-1	TRBJ2-1	CASSQESRGPTYKEQFF	TGTGCCAGCAGCCAAGAATCCCGGGGGCCGACTTATAAAGAGCAGTTCTTC
NA	many	TRBV5-1	TRBJ1-6	CASSLEGGGSPLHF	TGCGCCAGCAGCTTAGAGGGCGGGGGGTCACCCCTCCACTTT
NA	many	TRBV7-6	TRBJ2-7	CASSFSIPPYEQYF	TGTGCCAGCAGCTTTTCCATACCCCCCTACGAGCAGTACTTC
NA	many	TRBV19	TRBJ1-6	CASRTSPGGNSPLHF	TGTGCCAGTAGGACCTCGCCAGGCGGTAATTCACCCCTCCACTTT
NA	NA	TRBV5-1	TRBJ2-5	CASREGPTQETQYF	TGCGCCAGCAGGGAGGGGCCGACTCAAGAGACCCAGTACTTC
NA	many	TRBV5-1	TRBJ1-3	CASSLGAVSSGNTIYF	TGCGCCAGCAGCTTGGGGGCTGTGAGCTCTGGAAACACCATATATTTT
NA	few	TRBV7-2	TRBJ1-2	CASSLDQSYGYTF	TGTGCCAGCAGCTTAGACCAGTCATATGGCTACACCTTC